This TCR beta chain derives from a study of T cell responses to AZD1222 COVID-19 vaccine. Notes on this clone: The antigen is not known.

Sequencing was performed with immunoSEQ multiplex PCR; in TCRdb, only in-frame clones are kept and a portion is missing. Of 150,000 to 180,000 clones in the sample, 85% to 95% were seen once. V lost 2 bases to trimming and J lost 1 base, with 8 bases between them. The CDR3 covers 13 residues. Germline-derived CDR1 and CDR2 are SQVTM and ANQGSEA. General observations from the study: Most donors were white British, females outnumbered males, and clonal diversity was possibly underestimated. The peak T cell response came first, and repertoires were sampled only after it.

Sequencing was performed on peripheral blood, taken 28 days after the second AZD1222 dose. This clonotype was obtained from an adult who received the AZD1222 COVID-19 vaccine. This sequence joins TRBV29-1 and TRBJ1-1; a weak D match, TRBD1 (6 bases). CDR3 sequence (DNA): TGCAGCGTTGAATTACAGGGGAACACTGAAGCTTTCTTT. This encodes CSVELQGNTEAFF.